The 23 T cell receptor beta chains listed next were all sequenced from one sample in a study of chemoradiotherapy in HPV16-positive cancers. Measured with immunoSEQ multiplex PCR; TCRdb has only the in-frame clones, and not every one. Of about 4,800 clones listed, roughly 80% are singletons. This specimen was acquired from a patient who underwent chemoradiotherapy. These receptors all stem from a human donor with HPV-associated anogenital cancer.

The V call is TRBV5-4, the J call TRBJ1-4, with 11 bases fitting TRBD1. V trimming: 3 bases; J trimming: 11 bases; junction bases outside the gene matches: 6. Germline V gives CDR1 SGHNT, CDR2 YYREEE (reference sequence). The CDR3 contains 14 residues. Here the CDR3 DNA reads TGTGCCAGCAGCTCGGACAGGGGGCTAGGGAAACTGTTTTTT. Translated: CASSSDRGLGKLFF.

This sequence joins TRBV4-1 and TRBJ1-5, with D unclear. V lost 1 base and J 0 bases, leaving 10 bases between the germline ends. The germline V gene has CDR1 MGHRA and CDR2 YSYEKL. CDR3 length: 16 amino acids. The CDR3 DNA reads as TGCGCCAGCAGCCAAGTCGACCGAGGTAGCAATCAGCCCCAGCATTTT. This translates into CASSQVDRGSNQPQHF.

This sequence joins TRBV5-1 and TRBJ2-3, with D uncertain. The V end was cut by 1 base, the J end by 0 bases, with 9 bases between. This CDR3 has 15 residues. CDR1 and CDR2 (germline): SGHRS, YFSETQ. CDR3 sequence (DNA): TGCGCCAGCAGCTTGTCTGGAGCTAGCACAGATACGCAGTATTTT. This sequence encodes CASSLSGASTDTQYF.

The chain carries TRBV28 and TRBJ2-5; tentatively, D is TRBD2 (6 bases). The end of the DNA aligns better with TRBJ2-7, so the J call may be wrong. Germline CDR1 reads MDHEN; CDR2 reads SYDVKM. The CDR3 loop spans 15 amino acids. The CDR3 region is CASSPHSGGAYEQYF. The CDR3, as DNA: TGTGCCAGCAGCCCGCATAGCGGAGGGGCCTACGAGCAGTACTTC.

J is TRBJ2-3 and V is TRBV5-8, with 7 bases fitting TRBD1. The CDR3 is 17 residues long. The germline gives CDR1 SGHTS, CDR2 YDEGEE. V shed 4 bases, J shed 6 bases, and the junction held 17 bases outside the gene matches. CDR3 bases: TGTGCCAGCAGCGTATCCCTTTTACGACAGGGTAGTGATACGCAGTATTTT. Encoded protein: CASSVSLLRQGSDTQYF.

The chain has TRBV5-1 and TRBJ1-4; 8 bases map to TRBD1. V was pared by 5 bases and J by 7 bases, with 10 bases of the junction left unmatched. The germline V gene encodes CDR1 SGHRS and CDR2 YFSETQ. The length of the CDR3 is 15 residues. CDR3 loop: CASSLGDRLSEKLFF. In nucleotides, the CDR3 is TGCGCCAGCAGTCTCGGGGACAGGCTTTCTGAAAAACTGTTTTTT.

The V call is TRBV7-2, the J call TRBJ1-2; D gene ambiguous. V gave up 2 bases and J gave up 0 bases, with 7 bases separating them. Looked up from germline, CDR1 is SGHTA and CDR2 is FQGNSA. This CDR3 has 14 residues. The CDR3 DNA is TGTGCCAGCAGCTTATCGGCGGCTAACTATGGCTACACCTTC. It specifies CASSLSAANYGYTF.

V and J are TRBV7-6 and TRBJ1-2; 12 positions match TRBD1. CDR3 size: 15 residues. V trimming: 4 bases; J trimming: 4 bases; junction bases outside the gene matches: 4. Looked up from germline, CDR1 is SGHVS and CDR2 is FNYEAQ. CDR3 in amino acids: CASSSPGQGAYGYTF. The CDR3 DNA reads as TGTGCCAGCAGCTCCCCGGGACAGGGGGCCTATGGCTACACCTTC.

The rearrangement joins TRBV27 to TRBJ2-1, with D possibly being TRBD1 or TRBD2 (6 bases each). Between the trimmed V and J ends, which lost 0 bases and 3 bases, there was a span of 15 bases. This CDR3 is 17 amino acids long. Per the germline V gene, CDR1 is MNHEY and CDR2 is SMNVEV (reference sequence). The CDR3, as DNA: TGTGCCAGCAGTTTATCCGGGGGCCAACCGTTCTACAATGAGCAGTTCTTC. Encoded protein: CASSLSGGQPFYNEQFF.

The chain recombines TRBV5-1 with TRBJ1-1; D uncertain. The CDR3 has 13 residues. From germline, CDR1 is SGHRS and CDR2 YFSETQ. The ends were cut back, 0 bases at V and 2 bases at J, with 5 bases in the middle. The chain's CDR3 is CASSLAGNTEAFF. Here the CDR3 DNA reads TGCGCCAGCAGCTTGGCTGGAAACACTGAAGCTTTCTTT.

V and J are TRBV18 and TRBJ1-4; D may be TRBD1 (5 bases). Trimming removed 0 bases from V and 4 bases from J, with 15 bases in between. The germline V gene encodes CDR1 KGHSH and CDR2 LQKENI. The CDR3 totals 17 residues. The CDR3 sequence: CASSPPGGRAGNEKLFF. CDR3 nucleotides: TGTGCCAGCTCACCACCCGGGGGTAGGGCTGGTAATGAAAAACTGTTTTTT.

This clone was found a few times. The chain carries TRBV5-4 and TRBJ1-4; 9 bases are a match to TRBD1. This CDR3 spans 15 amino acids. Germline V gene sequence: CDR1 SGHNT, CDR2 YYREEE (reference sequence). J lost 4 bases, V lost 4 bases, and 5 bases had no gene match. This chain's CDR3 is CASSENRGLNEKLFF. DNA for the CDR3: TGTGCCAGCAGCGAGAACAGGGGGCTTAATGAAAAACTGTTTTTT.

The chain is built from TRBV6-5 and TRBJ1-5, with a possible D match to TRBD1 (6 bases). Per the germline V gene, CDR1 is MNHEY and CDR2 is SVGAGI. V lost 6 bases to trimming and J lost 3 bases, with 12 bases between them. This CDR3 is 14 amino acids long. The CDR3: CASRNRVDNQPQHF. CDR3 coding DNA: TGTGCCAGCAGGAACAGGGTTGACAATCAGCCCCAGCATTTT.

The V call is TRBV11-1, the J call TRBJ2-5; possibly TRBD1 for D (6 bases). The CDR3 runs 13 residues. Germline CDR1 SGHAT, CDR2 FQDESV (reference sequence). V gave up 7 bases and J gave up 1 base, with 10 bases separating them. The CDR3 loop is CASNPDSQETQYF. In nucleotides, the CDR3 is TGTGCCAGCAACCCGGACAGCCAAGAGACCCAGTACTTC.

The count of this clone is one. This sequence joins TRBV7-3 and TRBJ2-1; 11 positions agree with TRBD2. CDR1 is SGHTA, CDR2 FQGTGA, per germline. This CDR3 is 16 amino acids long. V was clipped by 5 bases and J by 4 bases; unmatched bases: 7. The CDR3 bases are TGTGCCAGCAGCCGAATAGCGGGGGGGCATTACAATGAGCAGTTCTTC. Amino acid sequence: CASSRIAGGHYNEQFF.

The J gene is TRBJ2-7, the V gene TRBV19; 7 bases are shared with TRBD2. Trimming removed 3 bases from V and 6 bases from J; junction bases left unmatched: 8. Per germline, CDR1 LNHDA and CDR2 SQIVND (reference sequence). The CDR3 length is 14 residues. CDR3 sequence reads: CASSMVQGGSEQYF. The CDR3 nucleotides are TGTGCCAGTAGTATGGTCCAGGGAGGGTCCGAGCAGTACTTC.

V usage is TRBV4-3 and J usage is TRBJ2-3; the D is unclear. The length of the CDR3 is 15 residues. The germline CDR1 and CDR2 sequences are LGHNA and YSLEER. V lost 1 base and J lost 0, with 8 bases in between. In DNA form, the CDR3 reads TGCGCCAGCAGCCAAGGGGTGGTGAGCACAGATACGCAGTATTTT. Its translation: CASSQGVVSTDTQYF.

The CDR3 spells CAWSQTQEGGNTEAFF. The CDR3 DNA reads TGTGCCTGGAGCCAGACCCAGGAAGGTGGGAACACTGAAGCTTTCTTT. This chain connects TRBV30 to TRBJ1-1, with D unresolved. Germline loops: CDR1 GTSNPN, CDR2 SVGIG (reference sequence). Trimming pared 3 bases from V and 1 base from J, leaving 18 bases between. The CDR3 totals 16 residues.

This chain joins TRBV12-5 and TRBJ2-2; 7 bases map to TRBD2. The CDR3 is made up of 16 amino acids. J lost 1 base, V lost 0 bases, and 2 bases had no gene match. Germline V gene data show CDR1 as LGHNT and CDR2 as FRNRAP. This CDR3 reads CASGLVAGRNTGELFF. The CDR3 DNA is TGTGCTAGTGGTTTGGTAGCGGGGAGGAACACCGGGGAGCTGTTTTTT.

The chain uses TRBV7-6 and TRBJ1-6; D not certain. The germline V gene encodes CDR1 SGHVS and CDR2 FNYEAQ. The CDR3 is made up of 15 amino acids. Trimming took 0 bases from V and 9 from J, leaving 12 bases between them. The CDR3 sequence: CASSLAGSEISPLHF. DNA for the CDR3: TGTGCCAGCAGCTTAGCTGGGTCTGAAATTTCACCCCTCCACTTT.

This clone was seen more than once but under ten times. The chain combines TRBV4-2 with TRBJ2-5, with 8 bases that match TRBD2. The J segment lost 2 bases and the V segment lost 1 base, leaving 3 bases of the junction unmatched. This CDR3 has 15 residues. Per germline, CDR1 LGHNA and CDR2 YNFKEQ. The CDR3 region has the DNA TGTGCCAGCAGCCAAGGGGCTAGCGGGCAAGAGACCCAGTACTTC. As protein: CASSQGASGQETQYF.

This chain links TRBV28 with TRBJ2-4; 9 bases agree with TRBD2. Germline lookup yields CDR1 MDHEN and CDR2 SYDVKM. This CDR3 has 18 residues. J was trimmed by 2 bases and V by 5 bases; bases with no gene match: 13. CDR3 sequence: CASSLRRLSGRSKNIQYF. In DNA, the CDR3 is TGTGCCAGCAGTCTTCGACGCCTGAGCGGGAGGTCCAAAAACATTCAGTACTTC.

The rearrangement joins TRBV6-1 to TRBJ2-5; D call uncertain. V gave up 1 base and J gave up 0 bases, with 12 bases separating them. This CDR3 is built from 16 residues. CDR1 is MNHNS, CDR2 SASEGT, per germline. CDR3: CASSEGLGSDQETQYF. The CDR3 DNA follows: TGTGCCAGCAGTGAAGGGTTGGGGTCAGACCAAGAGACCCAGTACTTC.